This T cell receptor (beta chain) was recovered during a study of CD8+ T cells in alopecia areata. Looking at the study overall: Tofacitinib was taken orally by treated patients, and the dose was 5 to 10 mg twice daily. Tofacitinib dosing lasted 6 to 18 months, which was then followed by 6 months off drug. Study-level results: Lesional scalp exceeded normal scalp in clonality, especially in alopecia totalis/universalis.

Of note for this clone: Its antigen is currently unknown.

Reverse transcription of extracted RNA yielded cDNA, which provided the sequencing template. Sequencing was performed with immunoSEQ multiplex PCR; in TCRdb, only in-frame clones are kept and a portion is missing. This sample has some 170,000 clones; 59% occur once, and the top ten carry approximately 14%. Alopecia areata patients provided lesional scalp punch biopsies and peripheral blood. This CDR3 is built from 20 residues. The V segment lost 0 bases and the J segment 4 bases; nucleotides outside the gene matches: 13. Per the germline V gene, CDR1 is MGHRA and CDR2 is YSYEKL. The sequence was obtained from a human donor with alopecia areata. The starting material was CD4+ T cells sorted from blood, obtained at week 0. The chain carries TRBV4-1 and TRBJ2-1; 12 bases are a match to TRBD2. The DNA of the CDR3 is TGCGCCAGCAGCCAAGATTTGCAGGGTCTAGCGGGGGGGCCATACAATGAGCAGTTCTTC. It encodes CASSQDLQGLAGGPYNEQFF.